The 13 T cell receptor beta chains listed next were all sequenced from one sample in a study of T cells after yellow fever vaccination. Via MiXCR, TCRdb re-called the 5' RACE reads, giving one row per CDR3 protein. The repertoire holds more than 15,000 distinct CDR3 sequences, with less than 5% as singletons. Sample: PBMCs, either bulk or a sorted T-cell subset (CD4+, CD8+, memory, or dextramer-sorted; not recorded which), taken 15 days after the yellow fever booster vaccination. All receptors come from a man aged 25 to 40 who received the YFV17D yellow fever vaccine.

In its sample, this clonotype was seen many times. The V call is TRBV7-9, the J call TRBJ2-7; 8 nucleotides align to TRBD2. The CDR3 is made up of 14 amino acids. Unmatched junction bases numbered 2, after V lost 0 bases and J lost 4 bases. The germline gives CDR1 SEHNR, CDR2 FQNEAQ (reference sequence). The CDR3 is CASSLAGGGYEQYF. For the CDR3, the DNA is TGTGCCAGCAGCTTAGCCGGGGGGGGATACGAGCAGTACTTC.

The sample holds many counts of this clonotype. The chain employs TRBV27 and TRBJ1-2, with D possibly being TRBD1 (5 bases). This CDR3 region has 14 residues. Trimming cost V 3 bases and J 9 bases, with 17 bases left between them. In germline, CDR1 is MNHEY, CDR2 SMNVEV (reference sequence). The CDR3 DNA is TGTGCCAGCAGTTTCGGCGGGGACCCGGGAAGCTACACCTTC. It is translated as CASSFGGDPGSYTF.

This clonotype was observed many times. This chain joins TRBV29-1 and TRBJ2-1; 9 positions match TRBD2. Germline-derived CDR1 and CDR2 are SQVTM and ANQGSEA. The CDR3 is 15 residues long. With 0 bases clipped from V and 7 bases from J, the junction kept 7 bases outside the gene matches. The CDR3 protein is CSVEDLGGRGNEQFF. CDR3 nucleotides: TGCAGCGTTGAAGATCTAGGCGGGAGGGGAAATGAGCAGTTCTTC.

This clonotype showed up many times. The rearrangement joins TRBV3-1 to TRBJ2-7; tentative D call: TRBD1 (5 bases). Per the germline V gene, CDR1 is LGHDT and CDR2 is YNNKEL (reference sequence). The CDR3 has 15 residues. With 5 bases removed from V and 8 bases from J, the gap between germline ends came to 22 bases. CDR3 region: CASSVRADGHRQQYF. DNA for the CDR3: TGTGCCAGCAGCGTGAGAGCCGATGGACACAGGCAGCAGTACTTC.

This clonotype was counted at least ten times. This chain joins TRBV29-1 and TRBJ1-3; D is unresolved. Germline V gene sequence: CDR1 SQVTM, CDR2 ANQGSEA. The V and J ends lost 0 bases and 0 bases respectively, with 9 bases between them. The CDR3 consists of 15 residues. Here the CDR3 reads CSVEDRAYSGNTIYF. In nucleotides, the CDR3 is TGCAGCGTTGAAGATAGGGCATACTCTGGAAACACCATATATTTT. Supplemented by reference TRBV29-1 and TRBJ1-3, the full variable domain reads SAVISQKPSRDICQRGTSLTIQCQVDSQVTMMFWYRQQPGQSLTLIATANQGSEATYESGFVIDKFPISRPNLTFSTLTVSNMSPEDSSIYLCSVEDRAYSGNTIYFGEGSWLTVV.

This clonotype was counted many times. This chain links TRBV5-6 with TRBJ2-3, with a weak D call TRBD2 (6 bases). Per the germline V gene, CDR1 is SGHDT and CDR2 is YYEEEE. Trimming cost V 3 bases and J 6 bases, with 23 bases left between them. The CDR3 covers 17 residues. The CDR3 reads CASSSRGTGFREDTQYF. CDR3 DNA: TGTGCCAGCAGCTCAAGAGGCACAGGATTTCGGGAGGATACGCAGTATTTT.

This clonotype was picked up many times. V is TRBV11-2 and J is TRBJ1-2, with 11 bases that match TRBD1. Germline V gene sequence: CDR1 SGHAT, CDR2 FQNNGV. The CDR3 sequence is 16 residues long. Trimming removed 5 bases from V and 5 bases from J; junction bases left unmatched: 10. The DNA of the CDR3 is TGTGCCAGCAGCATCCATTCCGGGACAGGGGGTTATGGCTACACCTTC. This sequence encodes CASSIHSGTGGYGYTF. The variable domain in full, completed from reference TRBV11-2 and TRBJ1-2, reads EAGVAQSPRYKIIEKRQSVAFWCNPISGHATLYWYQQILGQGPKLLIQFQNNGVVDDSQLPKDRFSAERLKGVDSTLKIQPAKLEDSAVYLCASSIHSGTGGYGYTFGSGTRLTVV.

This clonotype was recorded at least ten times. This chain links TRBV5-1 with TRBJ2-1; D possibly corresponds to TRBD2 (5 bases). CDR3 length: 14 amino acids. CDR1 SGHRS and CDR2 YFSETQ come from the germline V gene. The germline V and J ends were trimmed by 0 bases and 6 bases, with 10 bases remaining between them. The CDR3 coding sequence is TGCGCCAGCAGCTTGGCCGGGGTTGGCAATGAGCAGTTCTTC. It translates to CASSLAGVGNEQFF. The whole variable domain, filled in from reference TRBV5-1 and TRBJ2-1, reads KAGVTQTPRYLIKTRGQQVTLSCSPISGHRSVSWYQQTPGQGLQFLFEYFSETQRNKGNFPGRFSGRQFSNSRSEMNVSTLELGDSALYLCASSLAGVGNEQFFGPGTRLTVL.

There are many counts of this clonotype. The chain carries TRBV7-2 and TRBJ1-2; no reliable D call. The germline CDR1 and CDR2 sequences are SGHTA and FQGNSA. The V and J ends lost 1 base and 5 bases respectively, with 5 bases between them. The CDR3 is 12 residues long. Here the CDR3 reads CASSLVGYGYTF. The CDR3 nucleotides read TGTGCCAGCAGCTTAGTAGGGTATGGCTACACCTTC.

The rearrangement joins TRBV28 to TRBJ2-1, with D hard to call. Germline CDR1 and CDR2: MDHEN and SYDVKM. The germline V and J ends were trimmed by 5 bases and 5 bases, with 10 bases remaining between them. The CDR3 is made up of 13 amino acids. The CDR3 here is CASSPSLNNEQFF. The CDR3 nucleotides read TGTGCCAGCAGTCCCTCCCTCAACAATGAGCAGTTCTTC.

This clonotype is medium-sized (0.01 to 0.1%) within its sample. V usage is TRBV11-2 and J usage is TRBJ2-5, with TRBD2 matching 7 bases. The CDR3 is made up of 15 amino acids. V lost 2 bases, J lost 5 bases, and 8 bases stayed unmatched. CDR1 SGHAT and CDR2 FQNNGV come from the germline V gene. CDR3 sequence reads: CASSLRGREVETQYF. CDR3 in DNA: TGTGCCAGCAGCTTAAGAGGGAGGGAGGTGGAGACCCAGTACTTC. Complete variable domain (other parts from reference TRBV11-2 and TRBJ2-5): EAGVAQSPRYKIIEKRQSVAFWCNPISGHATLYWYQQILGQGPKLLIQFQNNGVVDDSQLPKDRFSAERLKGVDSTLKIQPAKLEDSAVYLCASSLRGREVETQYFGPGTRLLVL.

By sample share, this clonotype is medium-sized. This rearrangement joins TRBV7-2 to TRBJ1-1; 9 nucleotides align to TRBD1. The J segment lost 11 bases and the V segment lost 5 bases, leaving 12 bases of the junction unmatched. The germline V gene encodes CDR1 SGHTA and CDR2 FQGNSA. The CDR3 runs to 14 residues. The CDR3 sequence: CASSAQPGTGYAFF. CDR3 nucleotides: TGTGCCAGCAGCGCGCAACCCGGGACAGGGTATGCTTTCTTT.

This clonotype showed up many times. The chain's CDR3 is CAVRSGGEIGEQFF. CDR3 DNA sequence: TGTGCAGTAAGGTCAGGGGGCGAGATAGGTGAGCAGTTCTTC. The chain is built from TRBV7-7 and TRBJ2-1; TRBD1 matches 8 bases. The germline V gene has CDR1 SSHAT and CDR2 FNYEAQ (reference sequence). This CDR3 spans 14 amino acids.